These T cell receptor beta chains were read from a single sample in a study of Tregs in tolerant kidney transplant recipients. The protocol was immunoSEQ multiplex PCR, while the TCRdb copy is restricted to in-frame clones and leaves out a portion. The sample lists some 66,000 clones, roughly 92% seen once, with around 9.9% in the top ten. The source was CD8+ T cells from blood, collected before the transplant. These receptors were obtained from a human donor who received a combined kidney and bone marrow transplant. The CDR3 runs from the conserved cysteine through the conserved F or W. D genes are given only for firm matches. Clone size is shown for a subset of rows, as once, few, many or a class of expanded clone.

.,TRBV11-2,.,TRBJ2-5,TGTGCCAGCAGCTTAGATGGGCGCACCGGAGAGACCCAGTACTTC,CASSLDGRTGETQYF
TRBD2,TRBV4-3,.,TRBJ2-7,TGCGCCAGCAGCCTTTATACTAGCGGTAACTACGAGCAGTACTTC,CASSLYTSGNYEQYF
.,TRBV9,.,TRBJ2-2,TGTGCCAGCAGCGTAGATAACGGACAGAACACCGGGGAGCTGTTTTTT,CASSVDNGQNTGELFF
TRBD1,TRBV7-9,.,TRBJ2-7,TGTGCCAGCAGCTTACCGGGACAGCCTTACGAGCAGTACTTC,CASSLPGQPYEQYF
.,TRBV4-1,.,TRBJ1-3,TGCGCCAGCAGCCAAGAGGGGGCAGGGGCTGGAAACACCATATATTTT,CASSQEGAGAGNTIYF
.,TRBV14,once,TRBJ2-7,TGTGCCAGCAGCCAAGATATGGAACGGGTTTGGGAGCAGTACTTC,CASSQDMERVWEQYF
.,TRBV19,.,TRBJ1-5,TGTGCCAGTCAACAGGGCGGGAATCAGCCCCAGCATTTT,CASQQGGNQPQHF
.,TRBV4-3,.,TRBJ2-7,TGCGCCAGCAGCCATATAGAAACGCACGAGCAGTACTTC,CASSHIETHEQYF
TRBD2,TRBV5-1,.,TRBJ2-7,TGCGCCAGCAGCTTGAGCGGGGCCGAGCAGTACTTC,CASSLSGAEQYF
TRBD2,TRBV25-1,.,TRBJ2-1,TGTGCCAGCAGAACAGCGGGGTCCTACAATGAGCAGTTCTTC,CASRTAGSYNEQFF
TRBD1,TRBV5-6,.,TRBJ2-3,TGTGCCAGCAGCTTGGTGGGACAGAGCACAGATACGCAGTATTTT,CASSLVGQSTDTQYF
.,TRBV2,few,TRBJ1-4,TGTGCCAGCAGTGAGTCCCCTGGTCGAGGTGAAAAACTGTTTTTT,CASSESPGRGEKLFF
.,TRBV7-2,.,TRBJ2-5,TGTGCCAGCAGCTGGGGCCGGACAGAAAGCTGGGGGACCCAGTACTTC,CASSWGRTESWGTQYF
.,TRBV13,.,TRBJ2-1,TGTGCCAGCAGCTTAGATCTAGCGCGAGGGGAATACAATGAGCAGTTCTTC,CASSLDLARGEYNEQFF
.,TRBV27,.,TRBJ1-5,TGTGCCAGCAGTTTGGCGCGTGGAGATAGCAATCAGCCCCAGCATTTT,CASSLARGDSNQPQHF
.,TRBV27,.,TRBJ1-2,TGTGCCAGCAGTCCCTATGGGCCGAACTATGGCTACACCTTC,CASSPYGPNYGYTF